Each of the 13 T cell receptor beta chains below was sequenced from the same sample in a study of metastatic and nonmetastatic thyroid tumors. Prior to thyroid surgery, none of the patients had received any treatment. TCRdb re-clonotyped the PCR reads through MiXCR. The top ten clones hold 43% of a sample with about 32,000 clones, under 8% of them seen once. Input material: blood. These receptors were collected from a female donor with papillary thyroid cancer or a benign thyroid nodule (not recorded which). Some clones in this sample may be carry-over from other donors' samples.

The sample holds many counts of this clone. J is TRBJ2-7 and V is TRBV2; D is possibly TRBD2 (6 bases). Germline values: CDR1 SNHLY, CDR2 FYNNEI. Trimming left V 6 bases short and J 7 bases short, with 19 bases between. The CDR3 has 14 amino acids. DNA of the CDR3: TGTGCCAGCAGCCACGGGACTCACCTGAGGGAGCAGTACTTC. This translates into CASSHGTHLREQYF. The whole variable domain, remainder taken from reference TRBV2 and TRBJ2-7, is EPEVTQTPSHQVTQMGQEVILRCVPISNHLYFYWYRQILGQKVEFLVSFYNNEISEKSEIFDDQFSVERPDGSNFTLKIRSTKLEDSAMYFCASSHGTHLREQYFGPGTRLTVT.

This clone has ten or more counts. The chain uses TRBV12-3 or TRBV12-4 and TRBJ2-7; the D is unclear. The V and J ends lost 6 bases and 1 base respectively, with 25 bases between them. This CDR3 comprises 18 residues. Here the CDR3 reads CASSLLGRVSRPSYEQYF. As DNA, the CDR3 is TGTGCCAGCAGCCTTCTCGGTAGGGTCTCGCGGCCGTCCTACGAGCAGTACTTC.

This clone was counted many times. V gene TRBV15 combines with J gene TRBJ2-5; TRBD2 aligns across 12 bases. V lost 5 bases, J lost 1 base, and 11 bases stayed unmatched. CDR1 is LNHNV, CDR2 YYDKDF, per germline (reference sequence). The CDR3 is made up of 18 amino acids. The CDR3 DNA is TGTGCCACCAGCGTCAAACTGACTAGCGGGGGACCCCAAGAGACCCAGTACTTC. Translation gives CATSVKLTSGGPQETQYF.

This clone was detected only a few times. One base away lies a much larger clone, so this may be a sequencing read error. This sample includes further DNA sequences coding for the same CDR3. The chain has TRBV6-1 and TRBJ2-3; D unresolved. The CDR3 is 13 residues long. Germline V gene lookup returns CDR1 MNHNS and CDR2 SASEGT. The V end lost 8 bases, the J end lost 5 bases, and 14 bases lay between the germline ends. As DNA, the CDR3 is TGTGCCAGCGGCACTCTGGATGGAGATACGCAGTATTTT. It yields the protein CASGTLDGDTQYF.

The table lists this clone with many counts. The rearrangement links TRBV28 to TRBJ1-1; 7 bases match TRBD1. The trim removed 8 bases at V and 1 base at J, leaving 1 base unmatched. The CDR3 length is 12 residues. The V gene's germline CDR1 is MDHEN and CDR2 SYDVKM. The CDR3, as DNA: TGTGCCAGCGGGACAGAGAACACTGAAGCTTTCTTT. The encoded protein is CASGTENTEAFF.

This clone is classed as medium-sized. The rearrangement joins TRBV28 to TRBJ2-7, with 8 nucleotides matching TRBD1. The junction had 7 bases not matched to a gene; V was cut back by 4 bases and J by 2 bases. CDR1 is MDHEN, CDR2 SYDVKM, per germline. CDR3 length: 15 residues. CDR3: CASSSSGGGTYEQYF. CDR3 bases: TGTGCCAGCAGTTCCTCAGGGGGCGGAACCTACGAGCAGTACTTC. Looking up the rest from reference TRBV28 and TRBJ2-7 gives the full variable domain: DVKVTQSSRYLVKRTGEKVFLECVQDMDHENMFWYRQDPGLGLRLIYFSYDVKMKEKGDIPEGYSVSREKKERFSLILESASTNQTSMYLCASSSSGGGTYEQYFGPGTRLTVT.

There are many counts of this clone. V is TRBV30 and J is TRBJ2-1; 7 positions match TRBD1. Germline V gene lookup returns CDR1 GTSNPN and CDR2 SVGIG (reference sequence). Germline trimming cut 3 bases from V and 3 bases from J; bases unmatched to any gene: 5. The CDR3 runs to 14 residues. CDR3 nucleotides: TGTGCCTGGAGCTTAGACAGGGTCTACAATGAGCAGTTCTTC. Translated: CAWSLDRVYNEQFF.

This clone occurred many times. The J gene is TRBJ2-1, the V gene TRBV18; 12 positions agree with TRBD1. The germline gives CDR1 KGHSH, CDR2 LQKENI. There are 16 residues in the CDR3. The V and J ends lost 6 bases and 5 bases, in that order; junction bases with no gene match: 8. The CDR3 spells CASSRRDRGLNNEQFF. CDR3 DNA: TGTGCCAGCTCGAGGAGGGACAGGGGGCTCAACAATGAGCAGTTCTTC.

This clone was counted only a few times. A much larger clone differs from this one at a single base, so this may be a read error. The CDR3 region is CASSSPSWGGRETQYF. CDR3 DNA sequence: TGTGCCAGCAGCTCCCCCAGTTGGGGCGGGAGAGAGACCCAGTACTTC. The V and J genes are TRBV12-3 or TRBV12-4 and TRBJ2-5; 7 bases agree with TRBD2. This CDR3 is built from 16 residues. J gave up 4 bases and V 6 bases, and 14 bases lay outside the gene matches.

This clone was counted many times. This chain uses TRBV28 with TRBJ2-1; 7 bases line up with TRBD2. J gave up 12 bases and V 2 bases, and 10 bases lay outside the gene matches. This CDR3 comprises 14 residues. Germline V lookup: CDR1 MDHEN, CDR2 SYDVKM. The CDR3 coding sequence is TGTGCCAGCAGTTTAACAGACGCGGGGGTAGGGCAGTTCTTC. Protein product: CASSLTDAGVGQFF.

This clone has ten or more counts. Additional DNA sequences in this sample encode the identical CDR3. J is TRBJ2-1 and V is TRBV6-2 or TRBV6-3; D is possibly TRBD2 (7 bases). Germline V gene sequence: CDR1 MNHEY, CDR2 SVGEGT. The length of the CDR3 is 13 residues. Trimming removed 10 bases from V and 13 bases from J, with 23 bases in between. The CDR3 region has the DNA TGTGCCACCAAACTTAGGACAGCGGGGACCCAGTTCTTC. Protein sequence: CATKLRTAGTQFF.

As regards this clone: One base away lies a much larger clone, so this may be a sequencing read error. The rearrangement uses TRBV12-3 or TRBV12-4 and TRBJ2-2; D call uncertain. Trimming cost V 5 bases and J 2 bases, with 6 bases left between them. This CDR3 has 13 residues. Here the CDR3 DNA reads TGTGCCAGCAGTCCCTGTAACACCGGGGAGCTGTTTTTT. It yields the protein CASSPCNTGELFF.

This clone showed up many times. V is TRBV6-1 and J is TRBJ1-5, with D unresolved. Trimming pared 6 bases from V and 0 bases from J, leaving 15 bases between. Germline V lookup: CDR1 MNHNS, CDR2 SASEGT. This CDR3 comprises 16 residues. CDR3 residues: CASRATAGGSNQPQHF. DNA for the CDR3: TGTGCCAGCAGGGCCACGGCGGGCGGTAGCAATCAGCCCCAGCATTTT.